Shown below are 23 T cell receptor beta chains from a single sample sequenced in a study of T cells after yellow fever vaccination. TCRdb used MiXCR to reprocess the 5' RACE reads, holding one entry per CDR3 protein. The data show some 400,000 distinct CDR3 sequences, 6.2% seen once. The sequenced sample was PBMCs, obtained 5 days after the yellow fever booster vaccination. These receptors all come from a man aged 30 to 39 who received the YFV17D yellow fever vaccine.

The rearrangement links TRBV4-3 to TRBJ1-1, with 7 nucleotides matching TRBD1. J gave up 1 base and V 2 bases, and 10 bases lay outside the gene matches. The length of the CDR3 is 17 residues. Per the germline V gene, CDR1 is LGHNA and CDR2 is YSLEER. The CDR3 sequence: CASSQLGVTGANTEAFF. The CDR3 DNA is TGCGCCAGCAGCCAACTCGGGGTAACAGGGGCGAACACTGAAGCTTTCTTT.

This clonotype was seen more than once but under ten times. V gene TRBV9 combines with J gene TRBJ2-3; D is uncertain. The CDR3 length is 13 residues. V dropped 0 bases and J dropped 2 bases, with 4 bases sitting between them. Germline CDR1 is SGDLS and CDR2 is YYNGEE. CDR3 bases: TGTGCCAGCAGCGTAGATTTCACAGATACGCAGTATTTT. Translating gives CASSVDFTDTQYF.

This clonotype was detected many times. V usage is TRBV20-1 and J usage is TRBJ2-7, with TRBD2 matching 10 bases. This CDR3 region has 14 residues. The V and J ends lost 5 bases and 7 bases, in that order; junction bases with no gene match: 11. In germline, CDR1 is DFQATT, CDR2 SNEGSKA (reference sequence). CDR3: CSARRTSGSREQYF. CDR3 coding DNA: TGCAGTGCTCGAAGGACTAGCGGAAGCAGGGAGCAGTACTTC.

Ten or more counts support this clonotype. The chain carries TRBV11-3 and TRBJ2-2; D is possibly TRBD2 (5 bases). V was pared by 8 bases and J by 7 bases, with 20 bases between. CDR1 SGHNT and CDR2 YENEEA come from the germline V gene. The CDR3 is 15 amino acids. CDR3 nucleotide sequence: TGTGCCAGCTCCCGGGGATTAGCAAACGACGGGGAGCTGTTTTTT. Translation gives CASSRGLANDGELFF.

This clonotype was observed at least ten times. This sequence joins TRBV7-8 and TRBJ2-1, with D hard to call. V lost 1 base to trimming and J lost 6 bases, with 7 bases between them. CDR3 size: 13 residues. Germline loops: CDR1 SGHVS, CDR2 FQNEAQ. The CDR3 nucleotides are TGTGCCAGCAGCTTAGAATTGGGCAATGAGCAGTTCTTC. It translates to CASSLELGNEQFF.

The genes are TRBV20-1 and TRBJ1-3; no definite D call. The CDR3 has 12 amino acids. Germline V CDR1 and CDR2: DFQATT, SNEGSKA (reference sequence). Trimming pared 3 bases from V and 9 bases from J, leaving 12 bases between. The CDR3 reads CSASWLRPTIYF. The DNA of the CDR3 is TGCAGTGCTAGTTGGCTCCGGCCCACCATATATTTT.

This rearrangement joins TRBV5-1 to TRBJ2-2; TRBD2 matches at 11 bases. The trim removed 2 bases at V and 6 bases at J, leaving 3 bases unmatched. The CDR3 loop spans 15 amino acids. The germline V gene encodes CDR1 SGHRS and CDR2 YFSETQ. The CDR3 protein is CASSLLAGEAGELFF. In DNA, the CDR3 is TGCGCCAGCAGCTTACTAGCGGGAGAGGCCGGGGAGCTGTTTTTT.

This clonotype appeared a few times. This sequence joins TRBV4-3 and TRBJ2-3; 8 nucleotides align to TRBD2. CDR3 length: 15 residues. Germline V lookup: CDR1 LGHNA, CDR2 YSLEER. Germline trimming cut 2 bases from V and 1 base from J; bases unmatched to any gene: 2. The CDR3 DNA reads as TGCGCCAGCAGCCAACTGACTAGCGGCACAGATACGCAGTATTTT. Residues: CASSQLTSGTDTQYF.

This clonotype was seen at least ten times. V gene TRBV20-1 combines with J gene TRBJ2-1, with D maybe TRBD2 (6 bases). V dropped 6 bases and J dropped 5 bases, with 8 bases sitting between them. The CDR3 is 11 residues long. The germline CDR1 and CDR2 sequences are DFQATT and SNEGSKA (reference sequence). The CDR3 protein is CSAWEDNEQFF. The CDR3, as DNA: TGCAGTGCATGGGAGGACAATGAGCAGTTCTTC.

This clonotype was found many times. The chain is built from TRBV15 and TRBJ2-3; tentatively, D is TRBD1 or TRBD2 (6 bases each). V gave up 5 bases and J gave up 6 bases, with 18 bases separating them. The germline gives CDR1 LNHNV, CDR2 YYDKDF (reference sequence). The CDR3 contains 15 residues. The CDR3 DNA follows: TGTGCCACCAGCTCAGAGTTTGTAGGGGGGGATACGCAGTATTTT. Translating gives CATSSEFVGGDTQYF.

In this sample, this clonotype turned up many times. The V gene is TRBV5-1, the J gene TRBJ2-5, with D perhaps matching TRBD2 (6 bases). CDR3 length: 13 amino acids. The V end was cut by 5 bases, the J end by 4 bases, with 12 bases between. Germline lookup yields CDR1 SGHRS and CDR2 YFSETQ. The CDR3 region has the DNA TGCGCCAGCAGTCCCATGGGGGGAGAGACCCAGTACTTC. Its translation: CASSPMGGETQYF.

This clonotype was observed at least ten times. The chain is built from TRBV14 and TRBJ2-1; D is unresolved. The CDR3 extends over 17 amino acids. Germline V gene lookup returns CDR1 SGHDN and CDR2 FVKESK. Between the trimmed V and J ends, which lost 3 bases and 6 bases, there was a span of 21 bases. CDR3 DNA sequence: TGTGCCAGCAGCCATATCGCCCGACCCCCCACGTCCAATGAGCAGTTCTTC. It specifies CASSHIARPPTSNEQFF.

This clonotype was seen at least ten times. The rearrangement links TRBV18 to TRBJ2-7, with unresolved D. V lost 3 bases, J lost 0 bases, and 12 bases lay in between. Germline loops: CDR1 KGHSH, CDR2 LQKENI. This CDR3 spans 15 amino acids. CDR3 sequence (DNA): TGTGCCAGCTCACCGCCTTGGGCCGGCTCCTACGAGCAGTACTTC. The encoded protein is CASSPPWAGSYEQYF.

V is TRBV6-1 and J is TRBJ2-1; 13 bases map to TRBD2. The CDR3 runs to 14 residues. Trimming cost V 11 bases and J 6 bases; bases outside gene matches: 7. CDR1 and CDR2 from the germline V gene are MNHNS and SASEGT. CDR3 region: CASSGLAGFNEQFF. For the CDR3, the DNA is TGTGCCTCTTCGGGACTAGCGGGGTTCAATGAGCAGTTCTTC.

About this clonotype: The junction does not match germline at one end; this may be a read error. The chain has TRBV3-1 and TRBJ2-5; weak D call: TRBD2 (6 bases). Per germline, CDR1 LGHDT and CDR2 YNNKEL (reference sequence). The CDR3 is 15 residues long. CDR3 nucleotides: TGTGCCAGCACCCAAGTAGACGGGAGAGGGGAGACCCAGTACTTC. Its translation: CASTQVDGRGETQYF.

Turning to this clonotype: A read error is possible here, since a much larger clone lies one base away. The chain joins TRBV27 to TRBJ1-1; 7 nucleotides line up with TRBD1. The germline V gene encodes CDR1 MNHEY and CDR2 SMNVEV (reference sequence). The CDR3 is 13 amino acids. The CDR3 here is CASSLSGGTEDFF. In DNA form, the CDR3 reads TGTGCCAGCAGCCTTTCAGGGGGGACTGAAGATTTCTTT.

The table lists this clonotype with many counts. V gene TRBV12-3 or TRBV12-4 combines with J gene TRBJ2-7; D not certain. The CDR3 sequence is 13 residues long. V lost 4 bases, J lost 6 bases, and 13 bases lay in between. In DNA form, the CDR3 reads TGTGCCAGCAGTTCTATCGGTGGCGGCGAGCAGTACTTC. It translates to CASSSIGGGEQYF.

The chain couples TRBV5-1 to TRBJ2-5; 13 bases are a match to TRBD2. The CDR3 runs to 16 residues. CDR1 SGHRS and CDR2 YFSETQ come from the germline V gene. V shed 4 bases and J 3 bases; nucleotides not matched to a gene: 6. Here the CDR3 reads CASSKLAGGPEETQYF. Here the CDR3 DNA reads TGCGCCAGCAGCAAACTAGCGGGAGGGCCTGAAGAGACCCAGTACTTC.

This clonotype was counted between two and nine times. The rearrangement links TRBV7-2 to TRBJ2-2; 12 nucleotides line up with TRBD2. The CDR3 covers 15 residues. After removal of 5 bases from V and 6 bases from J, the junction contained 4 bases not matched to a gene. Germline V CDR1 and CDR2: SGHTA, FQGNSA. The CDR3 is CASSPRLAGAGELFF. CDR3 nucleotide sequence: TGTGCCAGCAGCCCCCGACTAGCGGGAGCCGGGGAGCTGTTTTTT.

This clonotype appeared a few times. V gene TRBV6-5 combines with J gene TRBJ2-2; 8 nucleotides line up with TRBD1. V lost 3 bases to trimming and J lost 0 bases; unmatched junction nucleotides: 3. Germline assignment: CDR1 MNHEY and CDR2 SVGAGI. This CDR3 spans 16 amino acids. The CDR3 DNA follows: TGTGCCAGCAGTTATGAGGGACAGGCGAACACCGGGGAGCTGTTTTTT. It codes for CASSYEGQANTGELFF.

This clonotype has just a few counts. The chain has TRBV7-2 and TRBJ2-1; 16 bases are a match to TRBD2. The CDR3 runs 16 residues. The V and J ends lost 5 bases and 12 bases, in that order; junction bases with no gene match: 10. Germline V gene sequence: CDR1 SGHTA, CDR2 FQGNSA. The CDR3 DNA is TGTGCCAGCAGCACCCCGGGACTAGCGGGAGGGCCCGGGCAGTTCTTC. It codes for CASSTPGLAGGPGQFF.

The chain employs TRBV10-3 and TRBJ2-7; 12 bases map to TRBD2. Trimming cost V 11 bases and J 0 bases; bases outside gene matches: 5. The germline CDR1 and CDR2 sequences are ENHRY and SYGVKD. The CDR3 runs 14 residues. CDR3 DNA sequence: TGTGCCGCCCAGACTAGCGGGAGCTCCTACGAGCAGTACTTC. Translation: CAAQTSGSSYEQYF.

This clonotype was counted ten times or more. The chain combines TRBV7-2 with TRBJ2-1; 7 bases map to TRBD1. The CDR3 covers 12 residues. Germline CDR1 is SGHTA and CDR2 is FQGNSA. Trimming took 6 bases from V and 9 from J; bases not matched to a gene: 5. The CDR3, as DNA: TGTGCCAGCAGTACAGGGGAAGGTGAGCAGTTCTTC. Amino acids: CASSTGEGEQFF.